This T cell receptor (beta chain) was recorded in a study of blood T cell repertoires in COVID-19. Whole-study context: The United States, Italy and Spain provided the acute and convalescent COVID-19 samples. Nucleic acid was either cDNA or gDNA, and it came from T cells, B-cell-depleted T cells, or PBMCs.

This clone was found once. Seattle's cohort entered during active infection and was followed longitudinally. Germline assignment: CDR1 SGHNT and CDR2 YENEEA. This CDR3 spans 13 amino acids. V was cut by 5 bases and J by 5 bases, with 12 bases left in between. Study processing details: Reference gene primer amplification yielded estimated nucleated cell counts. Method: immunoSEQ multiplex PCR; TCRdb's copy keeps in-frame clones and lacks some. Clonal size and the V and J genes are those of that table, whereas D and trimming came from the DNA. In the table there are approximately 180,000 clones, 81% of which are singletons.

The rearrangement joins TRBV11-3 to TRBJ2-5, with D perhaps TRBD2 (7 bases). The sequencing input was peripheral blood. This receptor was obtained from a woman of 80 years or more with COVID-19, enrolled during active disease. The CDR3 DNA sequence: TGTGCCAGCAGCGGCGGGGGCGGGGAGACCCAGTACTTC. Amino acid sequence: CASSGGGGETQYF. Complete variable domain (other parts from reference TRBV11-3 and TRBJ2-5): EAGVVQSPRYKIIEKKQPVAFWCNPISGHNTLYWYLQNLGQGPELLIRYENEEAVDDSQLPKDRFSAERLKGVDSTLKIQPAELGDSAVYLCASSGGGGETQYFGPGTRLLVL.